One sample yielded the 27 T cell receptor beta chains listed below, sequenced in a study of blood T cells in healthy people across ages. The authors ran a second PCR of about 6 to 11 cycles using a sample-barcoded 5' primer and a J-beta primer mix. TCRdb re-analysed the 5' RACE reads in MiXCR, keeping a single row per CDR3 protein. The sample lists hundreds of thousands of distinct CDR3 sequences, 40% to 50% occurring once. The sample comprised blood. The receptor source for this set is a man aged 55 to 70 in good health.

The CDR3 here is CASSPIRGLGLNEQFF. DNA of the CDR3: TGTGCCAGCAGTCCCATCCGGGGACTGGGCCTCAATGAGCAGTTCTTC. This rearrangement joins TRBV12-3 or TRBV12-4 to TRBJ2-1; a possible D gene is TRBD2 (6 bases). There are 16 residues in the CDR3. The germline V and J ends were trimmed by 5 bases and 6 bases, with 20 bases remaining between them.

CDR3 coding DNA: TGCAGTGCGGGGGCAGGGTATGAAAAACTGTTTTTT. Residues: CSAGAGYEKLFF. The chain couples TRBV20-1 to TRBJ1-4; D is perhaps TRBD1 (6 bases). Germline V gives CDR1 DFQATT, CDR2 SNEGSKA (reference sequence). The CDR3 extends over 12 amino acids. V lost 6 bases, J lost 6 bases, and 11 bases lay in between.

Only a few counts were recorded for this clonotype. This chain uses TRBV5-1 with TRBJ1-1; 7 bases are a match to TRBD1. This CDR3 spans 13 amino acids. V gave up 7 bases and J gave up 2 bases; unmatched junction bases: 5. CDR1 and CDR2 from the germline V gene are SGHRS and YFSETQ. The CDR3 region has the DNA TGCGCCAGCGCAGGACAGGTCAACACTGAAGCTTTCTTT. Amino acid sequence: CASAGQVNTEAFF.

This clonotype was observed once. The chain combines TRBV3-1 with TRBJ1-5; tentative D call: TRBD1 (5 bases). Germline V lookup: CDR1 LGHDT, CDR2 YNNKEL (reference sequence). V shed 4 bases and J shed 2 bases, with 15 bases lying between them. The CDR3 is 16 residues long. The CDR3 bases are TGTGCCAGCAGCCCACGGGGGATAGGGGGCAATCAGCCCCAGCATTTT. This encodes CASSPRGIGGNQPQHF.

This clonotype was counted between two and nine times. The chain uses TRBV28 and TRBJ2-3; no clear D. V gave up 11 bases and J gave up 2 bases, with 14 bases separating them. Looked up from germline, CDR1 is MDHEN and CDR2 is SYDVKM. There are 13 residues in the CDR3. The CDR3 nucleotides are TGTGCCGCGACCCCCGGCGCCACAGATACGCAGTATTTT. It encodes CAATPGATDTQYF.

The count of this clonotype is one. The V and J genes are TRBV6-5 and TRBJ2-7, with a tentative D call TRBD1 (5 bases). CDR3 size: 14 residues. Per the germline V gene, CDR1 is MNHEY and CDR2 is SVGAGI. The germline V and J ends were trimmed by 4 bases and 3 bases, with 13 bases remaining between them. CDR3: CASSSSHRSYEQYF. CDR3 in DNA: TGTGCCAGCAGTTCATCCCACAGGAGCTACGAGCAGTACTTC.

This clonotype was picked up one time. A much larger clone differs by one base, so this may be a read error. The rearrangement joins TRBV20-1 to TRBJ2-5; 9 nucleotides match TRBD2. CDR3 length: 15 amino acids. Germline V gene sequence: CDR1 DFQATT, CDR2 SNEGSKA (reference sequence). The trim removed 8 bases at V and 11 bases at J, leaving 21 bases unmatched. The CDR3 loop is CSPAEGLAADNEQYF. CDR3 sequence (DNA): TGCAGTCCCGCTGAGGGACTAGCAGCCGACAATGAGCAGTACTTC.

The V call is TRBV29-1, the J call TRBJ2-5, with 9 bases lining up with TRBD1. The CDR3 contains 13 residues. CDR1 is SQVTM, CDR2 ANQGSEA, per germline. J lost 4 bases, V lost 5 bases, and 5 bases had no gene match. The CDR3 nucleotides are TGCAGCGTTCGGACAGGGGTGGGAGAGACCCAGTACTTC. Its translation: CSVRTGVGETQYF.

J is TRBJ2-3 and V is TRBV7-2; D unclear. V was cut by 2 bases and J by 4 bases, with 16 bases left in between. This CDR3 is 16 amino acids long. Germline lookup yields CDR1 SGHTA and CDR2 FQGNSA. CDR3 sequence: CASSLMTLPKSDTQYF. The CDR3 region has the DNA TGTGCCAGCAGCTTAATGACACTCCCTAAGTCAGATACGCAGTATTTT.

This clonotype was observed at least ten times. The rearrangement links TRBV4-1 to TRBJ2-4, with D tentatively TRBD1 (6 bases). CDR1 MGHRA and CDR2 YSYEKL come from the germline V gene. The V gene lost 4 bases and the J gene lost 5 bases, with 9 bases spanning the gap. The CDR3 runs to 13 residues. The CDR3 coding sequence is TGCGCCAGCAGCCCGGACAGACAAAACATTCAGTACTTC. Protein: CASSPDRQNIQYF.

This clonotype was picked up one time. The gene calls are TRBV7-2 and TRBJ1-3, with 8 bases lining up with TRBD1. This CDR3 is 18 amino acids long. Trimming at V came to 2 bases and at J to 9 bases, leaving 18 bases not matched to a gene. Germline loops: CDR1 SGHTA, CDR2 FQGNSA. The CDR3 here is CASSLQSGQGTIGGTIYF. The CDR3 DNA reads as TGTGCCAGCAGCTTACAAAGTGGACAGGGCACCATTGGGGGCACCATATATTTT.

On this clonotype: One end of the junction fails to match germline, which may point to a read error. The CDR3 DNA reads as TGTGCCAGCAGCTTGGCCCCTCTAGGAATTCAAGAGACCCAGTACTTC. This encodes CASSLAPLGIQETQYF. This chain links TRBV5-1 with TRBJ2-5, with D hard to call. The CDR3 sequence is 16 residues long. The germline CDR1 and CDR2 sequences are SGHRS and YFSETQ.

The CDR3 spells CASSFDSLNANTGELFF. CDR3 sequence (DNA): TGTGCCAGCAGCTTTGACAGCTTAAACGCGAACACCGGGGAGCTGTTTTTT. V and J are TRBV7-6 and TRBJ2-2, with D maybe TRBD1 (5 bases). In germline, CDR1 is SGHVS, CDR2 FNYEAQ. The CDR3 has 17 amino acids. The V and J ends lost 3 bases and 0 bases respectively, with 14 bases between them.

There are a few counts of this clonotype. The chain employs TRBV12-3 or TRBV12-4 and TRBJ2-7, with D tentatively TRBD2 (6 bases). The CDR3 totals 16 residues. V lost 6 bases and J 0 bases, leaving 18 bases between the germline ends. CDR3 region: CASRVTGGQSSYEQYF. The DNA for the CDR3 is TGTGCCAGCAGGGTCACCGGGGGTCAAAGCTCCTACGAGCAGTACTTC.

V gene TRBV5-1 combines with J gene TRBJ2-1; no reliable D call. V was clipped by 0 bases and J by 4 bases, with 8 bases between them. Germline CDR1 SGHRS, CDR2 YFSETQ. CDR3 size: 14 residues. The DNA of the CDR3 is TGCGCCAGCAGCTTGGCCGAGAATTACAATGAGCAGTTCTTC. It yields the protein CASSLAENYNEQFF.

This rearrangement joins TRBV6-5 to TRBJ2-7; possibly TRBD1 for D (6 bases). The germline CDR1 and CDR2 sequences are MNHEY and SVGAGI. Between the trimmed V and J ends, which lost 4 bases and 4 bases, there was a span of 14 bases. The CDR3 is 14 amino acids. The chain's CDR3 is CASSFKYRVYEQYF. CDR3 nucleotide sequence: TGTGCCAGCAGTTTCAAATACAGGGTTTACGAGCAGTACTTC.

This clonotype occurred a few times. The CDR3 is CASGDRGNSPLHF. Written as DNA, the CDR3 is TGCGCCAGCGGGGACAGGGGTAATTCACCCCTCCACTTT. This rearrangement joins TRBV10-2 to TRBJ1-6; 10 nucleotides align to TRBD1. V was pared by 8 bases and J by 6 bases, with 1 base of the junction left unmatched. The CDR3 runs 13 residues. The V gene's germline CDR1 is WSHSY and CDR2 SAAADI.

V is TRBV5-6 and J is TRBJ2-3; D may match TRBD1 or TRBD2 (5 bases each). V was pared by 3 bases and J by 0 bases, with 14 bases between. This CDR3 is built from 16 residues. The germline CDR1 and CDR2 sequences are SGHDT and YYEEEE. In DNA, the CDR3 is TGTGCCAGCAGCTGGGGCCCGGGAACTAGCACAGATACGCAGTATTTT. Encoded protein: CASSWGPGTSTDTQYF.

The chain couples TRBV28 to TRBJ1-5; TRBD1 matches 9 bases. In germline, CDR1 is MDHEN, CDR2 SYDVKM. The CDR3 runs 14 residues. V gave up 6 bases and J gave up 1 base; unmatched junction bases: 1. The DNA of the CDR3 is TGTGCCAGCAGGGGACAGGGAAGCAATCAGCCCCAGCATTTT. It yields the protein CASRGQGSNQPQHF. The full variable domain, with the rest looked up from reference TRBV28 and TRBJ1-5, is DVKVTQSSRYLVKRTGEKVFLECVQDMDHENMFWYRQDPGLGLRLIYFSYDVKMKEKGDIPEGYSVSREKKERFSLILESASTNQTSMYLCASRGQGSNQPQHFGDGTRLSIL.

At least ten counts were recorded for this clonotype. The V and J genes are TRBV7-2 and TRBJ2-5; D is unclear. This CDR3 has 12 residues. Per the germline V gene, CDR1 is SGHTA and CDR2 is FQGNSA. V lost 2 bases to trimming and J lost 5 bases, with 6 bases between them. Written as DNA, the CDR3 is TGTGCCAGCAGCTTACCCGGGGAGACCCAGTACTTC. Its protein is CASSLPGETQYF.

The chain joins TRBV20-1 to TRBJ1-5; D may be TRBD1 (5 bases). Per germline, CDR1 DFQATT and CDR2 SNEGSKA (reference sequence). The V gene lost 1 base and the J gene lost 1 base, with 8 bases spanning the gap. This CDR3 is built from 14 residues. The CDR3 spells CSARARDSNQPQHF. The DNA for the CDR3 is TGCAGTGCTAGAGCTCGGGACAGCAATCAGCCCCAGCATTTT.

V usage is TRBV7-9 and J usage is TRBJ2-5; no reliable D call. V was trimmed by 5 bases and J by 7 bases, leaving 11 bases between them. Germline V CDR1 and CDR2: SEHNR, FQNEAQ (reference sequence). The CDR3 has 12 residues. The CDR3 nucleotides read TGTGCCAGCAGCCCGGCTTTCGGGACCCAGTACTTC. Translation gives CASSPAFGTQYF.

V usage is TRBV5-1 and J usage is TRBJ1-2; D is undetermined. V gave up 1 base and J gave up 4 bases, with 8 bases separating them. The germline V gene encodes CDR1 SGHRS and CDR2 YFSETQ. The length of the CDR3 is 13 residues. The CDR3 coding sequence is TGCGCCAGCAGCTTGAGCAGCTTCTATGGCTACACCTTC. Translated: CASSLSSFYGYTF.

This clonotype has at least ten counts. The CDR3 loop is CASSPIGQQAFF. CDR3 DNA sequence: TGTGCCAGCAGCCCTATAGGGCAGCAGGCTTTCTTT. The gene calls are TRBV7-9 and TRBJ1-1; no clear D. Germline-derived CDR1 and CDR2 are SEHNR and FQNEAQ (reference sequence). The CDR3 length is 12 residues. V was shortened by 5 bases and J by 11 bases, with 15 bases between the two germline ends.

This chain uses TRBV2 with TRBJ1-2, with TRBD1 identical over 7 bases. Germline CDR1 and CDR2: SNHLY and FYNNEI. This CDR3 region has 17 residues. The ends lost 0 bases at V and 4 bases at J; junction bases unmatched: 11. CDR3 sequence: CASSEALRNRGSYGYTF. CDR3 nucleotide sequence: TGTGCCAGCAGTGAAGCGCTCAGGAACAGGGGCTCCTATGGCTACACCTTC.

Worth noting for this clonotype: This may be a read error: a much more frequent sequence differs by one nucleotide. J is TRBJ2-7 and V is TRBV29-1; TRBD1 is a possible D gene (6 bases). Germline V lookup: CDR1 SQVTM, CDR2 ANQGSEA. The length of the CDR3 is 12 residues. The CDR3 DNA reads TGCGGCGTTGGGACACTACCCTACGAGCAGTACTTC. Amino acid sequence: CGVGTLPYEQYF.

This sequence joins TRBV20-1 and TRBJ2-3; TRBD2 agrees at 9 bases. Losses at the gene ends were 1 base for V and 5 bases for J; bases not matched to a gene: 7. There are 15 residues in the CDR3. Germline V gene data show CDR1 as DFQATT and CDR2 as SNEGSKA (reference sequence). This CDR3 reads CSARGQRGEGDTQYF. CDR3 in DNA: TGCAGTGCTAGAGGCCAGCGGGGGGAGGGAGATACGCAGTATTTT.